Following are 30 T cell receptor beta chains from one sample sequenced in a study of tumor-infiltrating lymphocytes in primary liver carcinoma. With a constant-region primer, TCR beta cDNA was made from approximately 520 ng of total RNA. Amplification in three nested multiplex PCR rounds with slightly modified ARM-PCR gave rise to TCR beta libraries. A C-beta reverse primer and TRBV1-TRBV30 forward primers served in each of the first two PCR rounds, at roughly 10 cycles apiece. Using its own MiXCR run on the multiplex PCR reads, TCRdb lists one record per CDR3 protein. The table lists about 330,000 distinct CDR3 sequences, around 60% of them singletons. Extraction also yielded germline DNA, while blood RNA was obtained from unsorted whole blood. The sample comprised peripheral blood. Receptors were obtained from a man between 35 and 55 years old with primary liver carcinoma and hepatitis B virus infection.

A remark on this clonotype: Because the CDR3 is missing its conserved closing phenylalanine or tryptophan, this is likely a read error. The chain employs TRBV11-2 and TRBJ2-1; 10 bases line up with TRBD2. Looked up from germline, CDR1 is SGHAT and CDR2 is FQNNGV. The CDR3 has 14 amino acids. The V segment lost 11 bases and the J segment 6 bases; nucleotides outside the gene matches: 10. CDR3 region: CARGLAGVSNEQFL. DNA for the CDR3: TGTGCCCGCGGCCTAGCGGGAGTTAGCAATGAGCAGTTCTTA.

Regarding this clonotype: Likely a read error: the CDR3 ends without its conserved phenylalanine or tryptophan. The DNA of the CDR3 is TGTGCCAGCAGCTTAGAGGGTGCGGCGGGGGGAGCGAATGGCTACACCCTC. Its protein is CASSLEGAAGGANGYTL. The chain joins TRBV11-2 to TRBJ1-2; a possible D gene is TRBD1 (5 bases). The germline CDR1 and CDR2 sequences are SGHAT and FQNNGV. V shed 0 bases and J shed 6 bases, with 20 bases lying between them. The CDR3 sequence is 17 residues long.

About this clonotype itself: A read error may be the cause here, since a much bigger clone is one base away. This chain links TRBV6-6 with TRBJ2-5; unclear D gene. This CDR3 region has 9 residues. V was pared by 8 bases and J by 6 bases, with 4 bases between. CDR1 is MNHNY, CDR2 SVGAGI, per germline (reference sequence). The CDR3 DNA sequence: TGTGCCAGCGTGCAGACCCAGTACTTC. It translates to CASVQTQYF.

The chain couples TRBV24-1 to TRBJ2-2; D remains unclear. V lost 9 bases and J lost 9, with 13 bases in between. The CDR3 runs to 12 residues. The germline V gene has CDR1 KGHDR and CDR2 SFDVKD. DNA for the CDR3: TGTGCCACCGCGGCTAACGACCGGGAGCTGTTTTTT. This encodes CATAANDRELFF.

This clonotype occurred many times. This chain joins TRBV6-5 and TRBJ2-7, with no clear D. V was shortened by 8 bases and J by 3 bases, with 14 bases between the two germline ends. The germline CDR1 and CDR2 sequences are MNHEY and SVGAGI. This CDR3 region has 13 residues. The CDR3 nucleotides are TGTGCCAGCCCTGGGTCGGCGTACTACGAGCAGTACTTC. Translating gives CASPGSAYYEQYF.

This clonotype was seen a few times. Just one base apart from a much larger clone, this may be a read error. The gene calls are TRBV5-5 and TRBJ2-1; 7 bases agree with TRBD2. V was clipped by 1 base and J by 6 bases; unmatched bases: 7. This CDR3 has 15 amino acids. Germline loops: CDR1 SGHKS, CDR2 YYEKEE (reference sequence). CDR3 sequence (DNA): TGTGCCAGCAGCTTGAGGTTACGCGGGAGCAATGAGCAGTTCTTC. Amino acid sequence: CASSLRLRGSNEQFF.

This clonotype was seen once. Possible read error: a much larger clone is one base away. This chain connects TRBV12-3 or TRBV12-4 to TRBJ1-4; D gene unclear. This CDR3 has 16 amino acids. CDR3: CATSLALGRTNEKLFF. The CDR3 coding sequence is TGTGCCACCAGTTTAGCTTTGGGGAGAACTAATGAAAAACTGTTTTTT.

Comment on this clonotype: Mismatch with germline at one junction end may stem from a read error. The chain employs TRBV11-2 and TRBJ1-2; 7 nucleotides line up with TRBD1. This CDR3 is built from 15 residues. Per the germline V gene, CDR1 is SGHAT and CDR2 is FQNNGV. In nucleotides, the CDR3 is TGTGCCAGCAGCTCCCGACAGGGTACGAGCTATGGTTACATCTTC. This gives the protein CASSSRQGTSYGYIF.

This clonotype came up many times. The chain has TRBV12-3 or TRBV12-4 and TRBJ2-4, with 8 bases matching TRBD1. J gave up 7 bases and V 3 bases, and 8 bases lay outside the gene matches. The CDR3 spans 15 residues. CDR3 DNA: TGTGCCAGCAGTTTCCTTACAGGGGGTTTTAACATTCAGTACTTC. This encodes CASSFLTGGFNIQYF.

As to this clonotype: This likely comes from a read error, as the CDR3 has no conserved phenylalanine or tryptophan at its end. V is TRBV6-2 or TRBV6-3 and J is TRBJ2-1; the match to TRBD2 covers 12 bases. Germline CDR1 reads MNHEY; CDR2 reads SVGEGT. The CDR3 runs 15 residues. Here the CDR3 reads CTSKSSGRVYNEQFL. CDR3 DNA sequence: TGTACCAGCAAATCTAGCGGGAGGGTCTACAATGAGCAGTTCCTC.

The chain is built from TRBV28 and TRBJ1-1; the D is unclear. Germline lookup yields CDR1 MDHEN and CDR2 SYDVKM. There are 10 residues in the CDR3. The V end lost 6 bases, the J end lost 7 bases, and 6 bases lay between the germline ends. The CDR3 nucleotides are TGTGCCAGCAGCTCCCGTGAAGCTTTCTTT. Protein sequence: CASSSREAFF.

V is TRBV11-2 and J is TRBJ2-7, with D possibly being TRBD1 (6 bases). This CDR3 is 15 amino acids long. Trimming removed 5 bases from V and 9 bases from J, with 23 bases in between. Germline assignment: CDR1 SGHAT and CDR2 FQNNGV. The CDR3 DNA follows: TGTGCCAGCAGCCCTTTGGGGGCAGGCTATCACGGGCAGTACTTC. The encoded protein is CASSPLGAGYHGQYF.

J is TRBJ1-2 and V is TRBV12-3 or TRBV12-4; no reliable D call. The V end lost 1 base, the J end lost 8 bases, and 14 bases lay between the germline ends. The CDR3 spans 14 residues. CDR3 sequence: CASSLEVGHEGYTF. The CDR3 nucleotides read TGTGCCAGCAGTTTAGAAGTGGGCCATGAGGGCTACACCTTC.

This clonotype occurred once. The chain employs TRBV19 and TRBJ2-3; unclear D gene. The CDR3 runs 12 residues. Germline CDR1 is LNHDA and CDR2 is SQIVND (reference sequence). The ends were cut back, 3 bases at V and 9 bases at J, with 10 bases in the middle. The CDR3 region is CASSMDGRTQYF. In nucleotides, the CDR3 is TGTGCCAGTAGTATGGACGGGCGGACGCAGTATTTT.

With regard to this clonotype: A read error is possible here, since a much larger clone lies one base away. The chain carries TRBV12-3 or TRBV12-4 and TRBJ2-2; 7 positions match TRBD2. The CDR3 is made up of 16 amino acids. The CDR3 nucleotides are TGTTCCAGCAGGAGGGGTAGCGGGCCGAACACCGGGGAGCTGTTTTTT. Translation gives CSSRRGSGPNTGELFF.

The chain couples TRBV6-2 or TRBV6-3 to TRBJ2-2, with 7 bases fitting TRBD1. Germline V CDR1 and CDR2: MNHEY, SVGEGT. CDR3 size: 13 residues. V shed 8 bases, J shed 6 bases, and the junction held 6 bases outside the gene matches. CDR3 region: CASLKTGSGELFF. The CDR3 DNA reads TGTGCCAGCCTGAAGACAGGGTCCGGGGAGCTGTTTTTT.

This clonotype showed up just once. The CDR3 ends on some other residue instead of the conserved phenylalanine or tryptophan, so this is likely a read error. The chain links TRBV29-1 to TRBJ2-7; D call uncertain. Trimming took 4 bases from V and 2 from J, leaving 9 bases between them. CDR3 length equals 12 residues. Germline assignment: CDR1 SQVTM and CDR2 ANQGSEA. The CDR3 DNA follows: TGCAGCGTTGGTGGCATAACCTACGAGCAGTACTTA. Protein sequence: CSVGGITYEQYL.

This clonotype has just a few counts. The chain has TRBV5-1 and TRBJ2-7, with TRBD1 matching 9 bases. Germline assignment: CDR1 SGHRS and CDR2 YFSETQ. This CDR3 contains 17 residues. The ends lost 1 base at V and 4 bases at J; junction bases unmatched: 12. CDR3 region: CASSLPGTGRFIYEQYF. The CDR3 nucleotides read TGCGCCAGCAGCTTGCCCGGGACAGGGCGTTTCATTTACGAGCAGTACTTC.

With regard to this clonotype: A single base separates this from a much larger clone, so it may be a read error. The chain couples TRBV6-6 to TRBJ2-7, with unresolved D. The CDR3 covers 17 residues. In germline, CDR1 is MNHNY, CDR2 SVGAGI (reference sequence). The CDR3 DNA follows: TGTGCCAGCAGTTACTCGAATCTATTAGCCGGCACGTACGAGCACTACTTC. Its translation: CASSYSNLLAGTYEHYF.

This clonotype was detected many times. This rearrangement joins TRBV5-4 to TRBJ2-1; 10 bases agree with TRBD2. Germline CDR1 and CDR2: SGHNT and YYREEE (reference sequence). With 0 bases clipped from V and 5 bases from J, the junction kept 2 bases outside the gene matches. The CDR3 covers 15 residues. CDR3 residues: CASSLGLAGDNEQFF. In DNA form, the CDR3 reads TGTGCCAGCAGCTTGGGGCTAGCGGGAGACAATGAGCAGTTCTTC. The full variable domain, in which reference TRBV5-4 and TRBJ2-1 provide the parts outside the CDR3, is ETGVTQSPTHLIKTRGQQVTLRCSSQSGHNTVSWYQQALGQGPQFIFQYYREEENGRGNFPPRFSGLQFPNYSSELNVNALELDDSALYLCASSLGLAGDNEQFFGPGTRLTVL.

Many counts were recorded for this clonotype. The chain joins TRBV6-6 to TRBJ2-2; a weak D match, TRBD1 (6 bases). Trimming cost V 2 bases and J 7 bases, with 11 bases left between them. The CDR3 is 14 residues long. Germline CDR1 reads MNHNY; CDR2 reads SVGAGI (reference sequence). The CDR3 DNA follows: TGTGCCAGCAGTTACGAGGGGGTAGGCGGGGAGCTGTTTTTT. Translating it yields CASSYEGVGGELFF.

About this clonotype itself: Germline and junction disagree at one end, which may indicate a read error. The chain links TRBV2 to TRBJ1-4; TRBD1 might be the D (5 bases). The CDR3 consists of 13 residues. CDR1 and CDR2 (germline): SNHLY, FYNNEI. The DNA of the CDR3 is TGTGCCAGCAGTGGTCAACAGGAAGGAAAACTGATTTTT. Its protein product is CASSGQQEGKLIF.

This clonotype has a handful of counts. V usage is TRBV6-1 and J usage is TRBJ2-3, with TRBD1 matching 8 bases. The CDR3 spans 15 residues. Germline trimming cut 6 bases from V and 6 bases from J; bases unmatched to any gene: 11. Germline CDR1 reads MNHNS; CDR2 reads SASEGT. CDR3 nucleotide sequence: TGTGCCAGCAGCGCTATCGGACAGGGTCCGGATACGCAGTATTTT. Protein product: CASSAIGQGPDTQYF.

The V gene is TRBV13, the J gene TRBJ2-5; tentatively, D is TRBD1 or TRBD2 (5 bases each). Germline V lookup: CDR1 PRHDT, CDR2 FYEKMQ (reference sequence). The CDR3 has 15 residues. V lost 3 bases, J lost 2 bases, and 13 bases lay in between. Here the CDR3 DNA reads TGTGCCAGCAGCTTGAGGGGTCGGGGACAAGAGACCCAGTACTTC. Amino acid sequence: CASSLRGRGQETQYF.

Comments on this clonotype: A read error may explain this, as a much larger clone is one base away. V gene TRBV7-8 combines with J gene TRBJ2-5; unclear D gene. Germline values: CDR1 SGHVS, CDR2 FQNEAQ. The CDR3 has 15 residues. CDR3 bases: TGTACCAGCAGCTTAAGCAGAGCCCGTCAAGAGACCCAGTACTTC. This translates into CTSSLSRARQETQYF.

In regard to this clonotype: This clone may be a read error of a much larger clone one base away. The CDR3 ends on some other residue instead of the conserved phenylalanine or tryptophan, so this is likely a read error. The rearrangement uses TRBV29-1 and TRBJ2-1; 9 nucleotides align to TRBD1. V was pared by 6 bases and J by 5 bases, with 2 bases of the junction left unmatched. CDR3 length: 12 amino acids. Germline-derived CDR1 and CDR2 are SQVTM and ANQGSEA. The CDR3 coding sequence is TGCAGCGTGGACAGGGGACACAATGAGCAGTTCTTA. Translation: CSVDRGHNEQFL.

This clonotype was observed a handful of times. This rearrangement joins TRBV6-6 to TRBJ1-2; 8 bases map to TRBD1. The germline gives CDR1 MNHNY, CDR2 SVGAGI (reference sequence). J was trimmed by 8 bases and V by 4 bases; bases with no gene match: 9. This CDR3 is built from 14 residues. This CDR3 is CASSSLDRGGGYTF. DNA of the CDR3: TGTGCCAGCAGTTCGCTCGACAGGGGAGGCGGCTACACCTTC.

This clonotype has at least ten counts. This chain connects TRBV6-1 to TRBJ2-3, with D uncertain. Germline CDR1 MNHNS, CDR2 SASEGT. Trimming removed 4 bases from V and 4 bases from J, with 12 bases in between. This CDR3 is 14 amino acids long. The CDR3 spells CASSATHTADTQYF. The CDR3 region has the DNA TGTGCCAGCAGTGCTACGCATACAGCAGATACGCAGTATTTT.

The count of this clonotype is one. A much more abundant neighbour one base away suggests this may be a read error. The chain carries TRBV12-3 or TRBV12-4 and TRBJ2-3; weak D call: TRBD2 (6 bases). This CDR3 has 15 residues. V was clipped by 4 bases and J by 3 bases, with 14 bases between them. As DNA, the CDR3 is TGTGCCAGCAGTTACTTAGGAGGGCGAACAGATACGCAGTATTTT. Translating it yields CASSYLGGRTDTQYF.

Notes on this clonotype: One end of the junction is discordant with germline, which a read error may explain. The rearrangement uses TRBV28 and TRBJ1-5; D ambiguous. Per the germline V gene, CDR1 is MDHEN and CDR2 is SYDVKM. The length of the CDR3 is 16 residues. CDR3 region: CACSLRSGRSLSPQHF. CDR3 in DNA: TGTGCCTGCAGTTTACGTTCCGGCAGGTCGCTGTCGCCCCAGCATTTT.